This T cell receptor (beta chain) stems from a study of blood T cell repertoires in COVID-19. The ends lost 4 bases at V and 4 bases at J; junction bases unmatched: 7. The CDR3 sequence is 16 residues long. Germline loops: CDR1 MNHNS, CDR2 SASEGT. Generated by immunoSEQ multiplex PCR, the TCRdb table keeps only in-frame clones and is missing some. The sample holds approximately 110,000 clones, roughly 79% seen once. The sequence was obtained from a woman aged 70 to 79 with acute or convalescent COVID-19. The sample taken for sequencing was peripheral blood. The rearrangement uses TRBV6-1 and TRBJ2-1; 10 bases are shared with TRBD2. The CDR3 protein is CASSGPGLAAYNEQFF. Here the CDR3 DNA reads TGTGCCAGCAGTGGGCCCGGACTAGCGGCGTACAATGAGCAGTTCTTC.